The 8 T cell receptor beta chains below come from one sample, sequenced in a study of T cell clones after liver transplantation. Data came from immunoSEQ multiplex PCR; TCRdb stores just in-frame clones and leaves some out. This table holds just over 60,000 clones, 71% found once. Sequencing was performed on CD4+ T cells from blood, taken before liver transplant. The receptor source for this set is a human donor who received a liver transplant.

A few counts support this clone. V usage is TRBV7-2 and J usage is TRBJ1-2; 7 nucleotides match TRBD1. The CDR3 loop spans 13 amino acids. The V gene end was trimmed by 3 bases and the J gene end by 5 bases; junction bases not matched to a gene: 3. Per germline, CDR1 SGHTA and CDR2 FQGNSA. The CDR3 DNA sequence: TGTGCCAGCAGCTTTCGACAGGGTTATGGCTACACCTTC. This gives the protein CASSFRQGYGYTF.

J is TRBJ2-3 and V is TRBV5-4; D uncertain. This CDR3 spans 15 amino acids. Germline lookup yields CDR1 SGHNT and CDR2 YYREEE (reference sequence). V was cut by 1 base and J by 2 bases, with 11 bases left in between. CDR3 nucleotide sequence: TGTGCCAGCAGCTTGAGCGTTGGATACACAGATACGCAGTATTTT. Translating it yields CASSLSVGYTDTQYF.

The table lists this clone with a few counts. The rearrangement uses TRBV4-2 and TRBJ2-3; maybe TRBD2 (6 bases). From germline, CDR1 is LGHNA and CDR2 YNFKEQ. V was pared by 5 bases and J by 1 base, with 10 bases between. The CDR3 has 14 residues. This CDR3 reads CASSGEARTDTQYF. The DNA for the CDR3 is TGTGCCAGCAGCGGGGAGGCGCGCACAGATACGCAGTATTTT.

This clone was seen a few times. The chain employs TRBV19 and TRBJ2-7; tentative D call: TRBD1 (6 bases). The CDR3 is 13 amino acids. Germline V gene sequence: CDR1 LNHDA, CDR2 SQIVND (reference sequence). The V gene lost 8 bases and the J gene lost 2 bases, with 13 bases spanning the gap. CDR3 protein: CASALDRAYEQYF. The CDR3 DNA reads as TGTGCCAGTGCTTTGGACAGAGCCTACGAGCAGTACTTC.

This chain joins TRBV9 and TRBJ1-2; D uncertain. CDR3 size: 12 residues. The V gene lost 4 bases and the J gene lost 7 bases, with 11 bases spanning the gap. Germline loops: CDR1 SGDLS, CDR2 YYNGEE. The CDR3 coding sequence is TGTGCCAGCAGCCCACTCTCGAGTGGCTACACCTTC. Its protein is CASSPLSSGYTF.

The chain uses TRBV18 and TRBJ1-4; D ambiguous. Looked up from germline, CDR1 is KGHSH and CDR2 is LQKENI. The length of the CDR3 is 17 residues. V dropped 1 base and J dropped 0 bases, with 12 bases sitting between them. As DNA, the CDR3 is TGTGCCAGCTCACCACTCAGTCACCAGGCAACTAATGAAAAACTGTTTTTT. This translates into CASSPLSHQATNEKLFF.

The V gene is TRBV15, the J gene TRBJ1-2; the D gene is possibly TRBD1 (5 bases). V lost 4 bases, J lost 1 base, and 16 bases lay in between. Per germline, CDR1 LNHNV and CDR2 YYDKDF (reference sequence). CDR3 length equals 16 residues. The CDR3 sequence is CATSNGGGTDNYGYTF. CDR3 nucleotide sequence: TGTGCCACCAGCAATGGAGGCGGGACGGATAACTATGGCTACACCTTC.

This clone occurred a few times. The rearrangement uses TRBV10-3 and TRBJ1-1, with a tentative D call TRBD1 (5 bases). In germline, CDR1 is ENHRY, CDR2 SYGVKD. V dropped 4 bases and J dropped 1 base, with 10 bases sitting between them. The CDR3 sequence is 14 residues long. The DNA of the CDR3 is TGTGCCATCAGTGTGGGAGGGGAGAACACTGAAGCTTTCTTT. Its translation: CAISVGGENTEAFF.